This TCR beta chain appears in the sequencing data of a study of read filtering for tumor transcriptome and immune sequencing. The library was built from about 400 ng RNA with molecular barcoded adaptors for alpha/delta and beta/gamma chains. MiXCR, run by TCRdb on the reads, gives a single entry per CDR3 protein. In the table there are around 38,000 distinct CDR3 sequences, around 15% of which are singletons. This clonotype was detected ten times or more. The antigen is unknown. The junction and the germline gene differ at one end; a read error may be behind it. Study-wide points: About four fifths of IR-seq clonotypes had one read, totaling around 3.4% of reads; RNA-seq: about 70% and 40%.

The CDR3 covers 15 residues. Germline V lookup: CDR1 SGHRS, CDR2 YFSETQ. The chain uses TRBV5-1 and TRBJ2-7, with D perhaps matching TRBD2 (6 bases). This sequence was found in a donor at least 40 years old with multiple myeloma. The material sequenced was a population of CD138-negative cells sorted from bone marrow. The CDR3: CASTLVGLTSYEQYF. The CDR3 DNA is TGCGCCAGCACCTTGGTGGGACTGACCTCCTACGAGCAGTACTTC.